The clone carrying this T cell receptor (beta chain) has just a few counts. These data are taken from a study of CD8+ T cells in alopecia areata. At the level of the study: Oral tofacitinib (5 to 10 mg twice daily) was administered to treated patients. Tofacitinib was given for 6 to 18 months, then stopped for 6 months.

Lesional scalp punch biopsies and peripheral blood were collected from alopecia areata patients. cDNA prepared by RNA extraction and subsequent reverse transcription served as the template for sequencing. Measured with immunoSEQ multiplex PCR; TCRdb has only the in-frame clones, and not every one. The sample lists 150,000 or so clones, over 80% seen once, with approximately 16% in the top ten. The starting material was CD8+ T cells sorted from blood, obtained at week 0. This TCR was recovered from a human donor with alopecia areata.

CDR3 DNA: TGTGCCAGCAGTCTAGGCTCTGGGGCCAACGTCCTGACTTTC. Translating gives CASSLGSGANVLTF. The V call is TRBV27, the J call TRBJ2-6; D call uncertain. The CDR3 sequence is 14 residues long. Trimming took 5 bases from V and 0 from J, leaving 5 bases between them. CDR1 is MNHEY and CDR2 is SMNVEV in the germline V gene (reference sequence).